The TCR beta chain described here comes from a study of radiotherapy plus CTLA-4 blockade in lung cancer. Overall study findings and caveats: After treatment with radiotherapy plus ipilimumab, TCR clones that came from the tumor expanded in blood.

Clones were read by immunoSEQ multiplex PCR, and TCRdb kept only the in-frame ones, dropping some. There are about 120,000 clones in the sample; approximately 80% occur only once, and 5% to 5.5% lies in the top ten. Trimming left V 0 bases short and J 4 bases short, with 9 bases between. The CDR3 is 14 residues long. Germline CDR1 and CDR2: LNHNV and YYDKDF (reference sequence). Focal radiation and CTLA-4 blockade (ipilimumab) were tested in chemo-refractory metastatic non-small-cell lung cancer patients. Only one count was recorded for this clone. Its antigen remains unidentified. V is TRBV15 and J is TRBJ1-2; maybe TRBD1 (6 bases). This receptor was identified in a human donor with non-small cell lung cancer who had a partial response to radiotherapy plus ipilimumab. The specimen was peripheral blood, collected from a patient treated with radiotherapy plus ipilimumab. CDR3: CATSREQGSYGYTF. The CDR3 DNA follows: TGTGCCACCAGCAGAGAACAGGGATCCTATGGCTACACCTTC.